Presented here are 25 T cell receptor beta chains from one specimen sequenced in a study of immune evolution from preneoplasia to lung adenocarcinoma. The method was immunoSEQ multiplex PCR; TCRdb's version includes in-frame clones alone and lacks a portion of them. The table lists tens of thousands of clones, 70% to 85% of them singletons. Sequenced: FFPE invasive lung adenocarcinoma tissue. The receptor set was obtained from a person aged 55 to 75 with lung adenocarcinoma.

This chain uses TRBV28 with TRBJ1-2; D is perhaps TRBD1 (6 bases). V lost 6 bases and J lost 6, with 14 bases in between. This CDR3 contains 13 residues. The V gene's germline CDR1 is MDHEN and CDR2 SYDVKM. CDR3 protein: CASRPGSGDGYTF. CDR3 sequence (DNA): TGTGCCAGCAGACCCGGGTCAGGGGATGGCTACACCTTC.

This clone turned up a few times. The chain couples TRBV30 to TRBJ2-1; perhaps TRBD1 as D (5 bases). Per the germline V gene, CDR1 is GTSNPN and CDR2 is SVGIG (reference sequence). The CDR3 runs to 13 residues. V gave up 4 bases and J gave up 7 bases, with 14 bases separating them. The CDR3 region has the DNA TGTGCCTGGAATACCCAGGGCCTTAATGAGCAGTTCTTC. It codes for CAWNTQGLNEQFF.

This clone was observed a few times. V and J are TRBV11-2 and TRBJ2-2; 8 bases match TRBD2. The CDR3 sequence is 17 residues long. V shed 5 bases, J shed 3 bases, and the junction held 11 bases outside the gene matches. The germline V gene encodes CDR1 SGHAT and CDR2 FQNNGV. As DNA, the CDR3 is TGTGCCAGCAGCCCCGGGGGGGGAAGGGTCCACACCGGGGAGCTGTTTTTT. Its translation is CASSPGGGRVHTGELFF. Full variable domain (missing parts from reference TRBV11-2 and TRBJ2-2): EAGVAQSPRYKIIEKRQSVAFWCNPISGHATLYWYQQILGQGPKLLIQFQNNGVVDDSQLPKDRFSAERLKGVDSTLKIQPAKLEDSAVYLCASSPGGGRVHTGELFFGEGSRLTVL.

This clone came up once. The chain couples TRBV20-1 to TRBJ1-1; D unresolved. The CDR3 has 11 amino acids. Germline-derived CDR1 and CDR2 are DFQATT and SNEGSKA (reference sequence). V dropped 7 bases and J dropped 4 bases, with 10 bases sitting between them. The CDR3 protein is CSGSGSTEAFF. The CDR3 bases are TGCAGTGGCTCAGGAAGCACTGAAGCTTTCTTT.

The chain carries TRBV29-1 and TRBJ2-1; the match to TRBD2 covers 12 bases. Germline values: CDR1 SQVTM, CDR2 ANQGSEA. After removal of 8 bases from V and 7 bases from J, the junction contained 18 bases not matched to a gene. CDR3 size: 17 residues. The CDR3 spells CSSCVGGLAGGGNEQFF. The CDR3 bases are TGCAGCTCTTGCGTAGGGGGGCTAGCGGGAGGGGGAAATGAGCAGTTCTTC.

The rearrangement joins TRBV28 to TRBJ2-3; TRBD1 aligns across 9 bases. Germline V gene data show CDR1 as MDHEN and CDR2 as SYDVKM. The CDR3 extends over 14 amino acids. Trimming removed 5 bases from V and 6 bases from J; junction bases left unmatched: 6. The CDR3 DNA reads TGTGCCAGCAGTATAGGACAGGGGATGGATACGCAGTATTTT. Its protein is CASSIGQGMDTQYF.

This chain connects TRBV19 to TRBJ1-2; possible D gene TRBD1, 5 bases. Germline V gene data show CDR1 as LNHDA and CDR2 as SQIVND (reference sequence). Trimming removed 10 bases from V and 8 bases from J, with 17 bases in between. The CDR3 totals 12 residues. The CDR3 protein is CAIQGTHGGYTF. CDR3 DNA: TGTGCCATTCAAGGGACCCATGGGGGCTACACCTTC.

V and J are TRBV28 and TRBJ1-1, with no clear D. The CDR3 is 12 amino acids. Germline values: CDR1 MDHEN, CDR2 SYDVKM. The V end was cut by 5 bases, the J end by 5 bases, with 9 bases between. CDR3 protein: CASSLPRTEAFF. CDR3 coding DNA: TGTGCCAGCAGTCTCCCTCGAACTGAAGCTTTCTTT.

CDR3 DNA sequence: TGCGCCAGCAGTGATCGGGGCAGGACCAGACAAGAGACCCAGTACTTC. It is translated as CASSDRGRTRQETQYF. The chain couples TRBV10-2 to TRBJ2-5; D may match TRBD1 or TRBD2 (5 bases each). Trimming removed 3 bases from V and 2 bases from J, with 16 bases in between. CDR1 WSHSY and CDR2 SAAADI come from the germline V gene. The CDR3 runs to 16 residues.

The V gene is TRBV6-4, the J gene TRBJ2-2; no firm D call. The CDR3 sequence is 13 residues long. V lost 4 bases, J lost 4 bases, and 7 bases lay in between. The germline V gene has CDR1 MRHNA and CDR2 SNTAGT. The CDR3 loop is CASSALVTGELFF. For the CDR3, the DNA is TGTGCCAGCAGTGCACTTGTCACCGGGGAGCTGTTTTTT.

This clone was recorded only once. The V gene is TRBV11-2, the J gene TRBJ2-1; D unresolved. The CDR3 length is 13 residues. Germline V CDR1 and CDR2: SGHAT, FQNNGV. Trimming cost V 0 bases and J 8 bases, with 8 bases left between them. The chain's CDR3 is CASSLEQPDEQFF. The DNA of the CDR3 is TGTGCCAGCAGCTTAGAACAGCCGGATGAGCAGTTCTTC.

This clone occurred once. The rearrangement links TRBV5-1 to TRBJ2-1; tentatively, D is TRBD1 (5 bases). The CDR3 has 13 amino acids. The germline CDR1 and CDR2 sequences are SGHRS and YFSETQ. V shed 4 bases and J shed 8 bases, with 13 bases lying between them. CDR3 loop: CASSRGTSDEQFF. CDR3 DNA sequence: TGCGCCAGCAGCAGGGGCACTTCCGATGAGCAGTTCTTC.

This clone has just one count. The chain joins TRBV6-4 to TRBJ1-5, with D unresolved. The V gene's germline CDR1 is MRHNA and CDR2 SNTAGT. The CDR3 consists of 13 residues. Trimming shortened V by 0 bases and J by 6 bases, and 6 bases separated the two germline ends. In DNA, the CDR3 is TGTGCCAGCAGTGACTCGGAGACTCAGCCCCAGCATTTT. This translates into CASSDSETQPQHF.

The rearrangement joins TRBV7-6 to TRBJ1-2, with TRBD1 matching over 7 bases. The CDR3 sequence is 14 residues long. V dropped 5 bases and J dropped 6; count of bases not matched to a gene: 9. From germline, CDR1 is SGHVS and CDR2 FNYEAQ. The CDR3 region is CASSQGGQGNGYTF. The DNA of the CDR3 is TGTGCCAGCAGCCAGGGGGGGCAGGGAAATGGCTACACCTTC. Variable domain in full (rest from reference TRBV7-6 and TRBJ1-2): GAGVSQSPRYKVTKRGQDVALRCDPISGHVSLYWYRQALGQGPEFLTYFNYEAQQDKSGLPNDRFSAERPEGSISTLTIQRTEQRDSAMYRCASSQGGQGNGYTFGSGTRLTVV.

The chain carries TRBV5-1 and TRBJ2-6; weak D call: TRBD1 (5 bases). This CDR3 spans 15 amino acids. V dropped 7 bases and J dropped 2 bases, with 13 bases sitting between them. Germline V gene lookup returns CDR1 SGHRS and CDR2 YFSETQ. The DNA for the CDR3 is TGCGCCAGCTCCCCCTCAGGGACTGGGGCCAACGTCCTGACTTTC. It translates to CASSPSGTGANVLTF.

The genes are TRBV5-1 and TRBJ1-4; the D is unclear. This CDR3 comprises 16 residues. V dropped 3 bases and J dropped 0 bases, with 12 bases sitting between them. Per the germline V gene, CDR1 is SGHRS and CDR2 is YFSETQ. The DNA of the CDR3 is TGCGCCAGCAGCTCCGGCTGGGCAGCAACTAATGAAAAACTGTTTTTT. Residues: CASSSGWAATNEKLFF. The variable domain in full, with the rest retrieved from reference TRBV5-1 and TRBJ1-4, is KAGVTQTPRYLIKTRGQQVTLSCSPISGHRSVSWYQQTPGQGLQFLFEYFSETQRNKGNFPGRFSGRQFSNSRSEMNVSTLELGDSALYLCASSSGWAATNEKLFFGSGTQLSVL.

CDR3 DNA: TGTGCCAGCAGCGGAATCAGCGGTTCCTACGAGCAGTACTTC. It specifies CASSGISGSYEQYF. The chain links TRBV5-4 to TRBJ2-7; D possibly corresponds to TRBD2 (5 bases). The CDR3 is 14 amino acids. Germline V lookup: CDR1 SGHNT, CDR2 YYREEE (reference sequence). V dropped 4 bases and J dropped 1 base, with 12 bases sitting between them.

The rearrangement links TRBV4-1 to TRBJ2-3; 10 positions match TRBD1. This CDR3 is 18 amino acids long. Germline V CDR1 and CDR2: MGHRA, YSYEKL. Losses at the gene ends were 1 base for V and 1 base for J; bases not matched to a gene: 8. The CDR3 spells CASSQVVYGTGGTDTQYF. The CDR3 nucleotides are TGCGCCAGCAGCCAAGTGGTGTACGGGACAGGGGGCACAGATACGCAGTATTTT.

V and J are TRBV4-1 and TRBJ2-2; the D gene is possibly TRBD1 (6 bases). Per germline, CDR1 MGHRA and CDR2 YSYEKL. V lost 3 bases to trimming and J lost 2 bases, with 10 bases between them. This CDR3 region has 15 residues. The CDR3 coding sequence is TGCGCCAGCAGCCAGAGGACAGCAAACACCGGGGAGCTGTTTTTT. Its translation: CASSQRTANTGELFF.

This chain joins TRBV18 and TRBJ2-7; D remains ambiguous. Trimming left V 0 bases short and J 3 bases short, with 6 bases between. The CDR3 sequence is 13 residues long. CDR1 is KGHSH, CDR2 LQKENI, per germline. CDR3 sequence (DNA): TGTGCCAGCTCACCACCCTTCGGCTACGAGCAGTACTTC. Encoded protein: CASSPPFGYEQYF.

V is TRBV6-5 and J is TRBJ1-5, with 7 bases that match TRBD1. Germline values: CDR1 MNHEY, CDR2 SVGAGI. This CDR3 is built from 14 residues. Trimming cost V 6 bases and J 7 bases; bases outside gene matches: 9. The CDR3 DNA reads as TGTGCCAGCAGCCCCCGGGACAGTAAGCAGCCCCAGCATTTT. Its translation: CASSPRDSKQPQHF.

The chain uses TRBV28 and TRBJ2-7, with 9 positions matching TRBD1. Germline V gene lookup returns CDR1 MDHEN and CDR2 SYDVKM. V was clipped by 7 bases and J by 6 bases; unmatched bases: 13. The CDR3 spans 15 residues. For the CDR3, the DNA is TGTGCCAGCAACCACCTCGGGACAGGGCTCGGCGAGCAGTACTTC. It codes for CASNHLGTGLGEQYF.

J is TRBJ2-1 and V is TRBV5-6, with D uncertain. The CDR3 runs 12 residues. The V end was cut by 4 bases, the J end by 9 bases, with 11 bases between. Per germline, CDR1 SGHDT and CDR2 YYEEEE. The CDR3 protein is CASSPRRFEQFF. The CDR3 DNA is TGTGCCAGCAGCCCCCGCCGATTTGAGCAGTTCTTC.

CDR3 amino acids: CASSSGTSGGNEQFF. CDR3 DNA sequence: TGCGCCAGCAGTTCCGGGACTAGCGGGGGGAATGAGCAGTTCTTC. This chain uses TRBV5-1 with TRBJ2-1; 15 positions match TRBD2. V dropped 5 bases and J dropped 7; count of bases not matched to a gene: 4. The CDR3 loop spans 15 amino acids. CDR1 is SGHRS, CDR2 YFSETQ, per germline.

A remark on this clone: This clone may be a read error of a much larger clone one base away. This rearrangement joins TRBV5-6 to TRBJ2-5, with D unclear. The CDR3 spans 13 residues. From germline, CDR1 is SGHDT and CDR2 YYEEEE. V was cut by 1 base and J by 5 bases, with 9 bases left in between. The CDR3 coding sequence is TGTGCCAGCAGCTTGATGGGTATTGAGACCCAGTACTTC. Protein: CASSLMGIETQYF.